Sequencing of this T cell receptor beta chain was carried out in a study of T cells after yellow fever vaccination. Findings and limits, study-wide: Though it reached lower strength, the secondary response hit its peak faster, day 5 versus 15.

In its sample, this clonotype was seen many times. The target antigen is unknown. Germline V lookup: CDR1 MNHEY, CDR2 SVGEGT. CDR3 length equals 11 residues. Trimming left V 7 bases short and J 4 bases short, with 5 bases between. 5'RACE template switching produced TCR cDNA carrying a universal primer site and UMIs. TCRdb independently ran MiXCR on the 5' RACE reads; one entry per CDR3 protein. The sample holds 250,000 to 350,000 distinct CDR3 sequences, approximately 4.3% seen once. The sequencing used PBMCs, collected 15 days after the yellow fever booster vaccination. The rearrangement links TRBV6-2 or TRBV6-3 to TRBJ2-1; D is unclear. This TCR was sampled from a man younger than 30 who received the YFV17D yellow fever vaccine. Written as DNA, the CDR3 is TGTGCCAGCACCCAATACAATGAGCAGTTCTTC. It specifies CASTQYNEQFF.